This is a list of T cell receptor beta chains from one sample in a study of blood T cell repertoires in COVID-19. Clones were read by immunoSEQ multiplex PCR, and TCRdb kept only the in-frame ones, dropping some. The sample contains 300,000 to 350,000 clones, 83% of which appear only once. Sequences were obtained from peripheral blood. These receptors were taken from a man aged 25-45 years with active or convalescent COVID-19. Both conserved end residues are part of each CDR3. The order of the fields is V gene, clone size, J gene, D gene, CDR3 DNA, CDR3 protein. The D gene is left open where the match is weak. Some rows have no size entry. The others give once, few or many, or a class for an expanded clone.

TRBV11-1,NA,TRBJ2-7,TRBD2,TGTGCCAGCAGCTTCAGCAGCGGGGGGTTCTCCTACGAGCAGTACTTC,CASSFSSGGFSYEQYF
TRBV6-5,NA,TRBJ1-4,NA,TGTGCCAGCAGTTACTCAATCACAGGGAAGGAAAAACTGTTTTTT,CASSYSITGKEKLFF
TRBV5-4,few,TRBJ2-3,TRBD2,TGTGCCAGCAGCCCCCTACAGGGGAGGGCTAGCGGGAGAGAAGAGACGCAGTATTTT,CASSPLQGRASGREETQYF
TRBV11-2,NA,TRBJ2-5,NA,TGTGCCAGCAGTTATGAGACCCAGTACTTC,CASSYETQYF
TRBV2,NA,TRBJ1-5,NA,TGTGCCAGCAGCCCACTGCCTGACAGCCTAGTTAATCAGCCCCAGCATTTT,CASSPLPDSLVNQPQHF
TRBV7-8,NA,TRBJ2-7,NA,TGTGCCAGCAGCTTACCGGGACAAGAAATTACCTACGAGCAGTACTTC,CASSLPGQEITYEQYF
TRBV6-5,NA,TRBJ2-3,TRBD1,TGTGCCAGCAGTTACGGGACAGGGGTCAGCACAGATACGCAGTATTTT,CASSYGTGVSTDTQYF
TRBV11-2,NA,TRBJ1-4,NA,TGTGCCAGCAGCTTAGATCCAAGCGGGAGGGAAAAACTGTTTTTT,CASSLDPSGREKLFF
TRBV4-1,once,TRBJ2-1,TRBD2,TGCGCCAGCAGCCAAGATGGGGGGGTCTCCTACAATGAGCAGTTCTTC,CASSQDGGVSYNEQFF
TRBV5-1,NA,TRBJ1-2,NA,TGCGCCAGCAGTCCCGTTACAGGGTTTGCCGCTAACTATGGCTACACCTTC,CASSPVTGFAANYGYTF
TRBV12-3/TRBV12-4,NA,TRBJ2-7,NA,TGTGCCAGCAGTGACTCGTATGCCGAGCAGTACTTC,CASSDSYAEQYF
TRBV6-1,NA,TRBJ1-1,NA,TGTGCCAGCAGTGAAGTGAGGGCCACGGACCTGAACACTGAAGCTTTCTTT,CASSEVRATDLNTEAFF
TRBV2,NA,TRBJ2-3,NA,TGTGCCAGCACCTTCTACCCTTCTAGCGGCACAGATACGCAGTATTTT,CASTFYPSSGTDTQYF
TRBV9,NA,TRBJ1-1,NA,TGTGCCAGCAGCGATGGGACACGGATGAACACTGAAGCTTTCTTT,CASSDGTRMNTEAFF
TRBV30,NA,TRBJ2-5,TRBD2,TGTGCCTGGAGTGTCCAGGGACTAGCGGGAGAGACCCAGTACTTC,CAWSVQGLAGETQYF
TRBV7-2,NA,TRBJ2-7,TRBD1,TGTGCCAGCAGCCAGACAGGGGTCCGGGTCGAGCAGTACTTC,CASSQTGVRVEQYF
TRBV13,NA,TRBJ2-7,NA,TGTGCCAGCAGCTTAACTTCGGGGTACGAGCAGTACTTC,CASSLTSGYEQYF
TRBV18,NA,TRBJ1-2,NA,TGTGCCAGCTCACCGACAGGCTGGGGCTATGGCTACACCTTC,CASSPTGWGYGYTF
TRBV12-3/TRBV12-4,few,TRBJ1-1,NA,TGTGCCAGCAGGGGAGGGATTAACACTGAAGCTTTCTTT,CASRGGINTEAFF
TRBV2,NA,TRBJ1-3,TRBD1,TGTGCCAGCAGTGAGGACAGGGACTCTGGAAACACCATATATTTT,CASSEDRDSGNTIYF
TRBV27,NA,TRBJ1-4,TRBD1,TGTGCCAGCAGTTTATTGCGGACAGGGGAATGGGAAAAACTGTTTTTT,CASSLLRTGEWEKLFF
TRBV5-4,NA,TRBJ2-3,TRBD2,TGTGCCAGCAGCGGCTCTGGGGCTAGCGGGGACTCCCTCACAGATACGCAGTATTTT,CASSGSGASGDSLTDTQYF
TRBV7-7,NA,TRBJ2-7,TRBD2,TGTGCCAGCAGCTTGGGGCCGGGGGGCGAGCAGTACTTC,CASSLGPGGEQYF
TRBV19,NA,TRBJ2-3,TRBD2,TGTGCCAGTAGTACACGGACTAGCGGCACAGATACGCAGTATTTT,CASSTRTSGTDTQYF
TRBV3-1/TRBV3-2,NA,TRBJ2-7,TRBD1,TGTGCCAGCAGCCGACCACAGGGGTACTCCTACGAGCAGTACTTC,CASSRPQGYSYEQYF
TRBV9,NA,TRBJ2-2,NA,TGTGCCAGCAGCGTAGCCACTCGCGGGGGGGAGCTGTTTTTT,CASSVATRGGELFF
TRBV28,NA,TRBJ2-5,NA,TGTGCCAGCAGGCCGCAGGGACAAGAGACCCAGTACTTC,CASRPQGQETQYF
TRBV27,few,TRBJ1-5,NA,TGTGCCAGCAGTTTGAGGGCAGGGGATCAGCCCCAGCATTTT,CASSLRAGDQPQHF
TRBV24-1,NA,TRBJ2-2,NA,TGTGCCACGTCCCGGGATGTAACGTCCGGGGAGCTGTTTTTT,CATSRDVTSGELFF
TRBV11-3,NA,TRBJ1-1,NA,TGTGCCAGCAGCTTAACTAGGACTGAAGCTTTCTTT,CASSLTRTEAFF
TRBV27,NA,TRBJ1-5,TRBD1,TGTGCCAGCAGTTACAGGGGTCTTAGCAATCAGCCCCAGCATTTT,CASSYRGLSNQPQHF
TRBV6-6,NA,TRBJ2-1,TRBD2,TGTGCCAGCAGTGACCCGCGGAGCGGGGGCGATCAGTTCTTC,CASSDPRSGGDQFF
TRBV7-2,NA,TRBJ1-2,NA,TGTGCCAGCAGCCCCCGTCGGGGGTGGACCCCGAACTATGGCTACACCTTC,CASSPRRGWTPNYGYTF
TRBV28,NA,TRBJ2-3,NA,TGTGCCAGCAGTTTAACGGCGAGCGCAGATACGCAGTATTTT,CASSLTASADTQYF
TRBV7-9,NA,TRBJ1-2,NA,TGTGCCAGCAGTTACAGTGACAGGCCAATCTATGGCTACACCTTC,CASSYSDRPIYGYTF
TRBV4-2,NA,TRBJ1-2,TRBD1,TGTGCCAGCGGACAGGGCTCTAGGGCTAACTATGGCTACACCTTC,CASGQGSRANYGYTF
TRBV15,NA,TRBJ2-2,TRBD2,TGTGCCACCAGCCAGACTAGCGGGAGCTGGGACACCGGGGAGCTGTTTTTT,CATSQTSGSWDTGELFF
TRBV6-2/TRBV6-3,few,TRBJ1-2,NA,TGTGCCAGCAGCCAAATAGGACAGAAATCTAACTATGGCTACACCTTC,CASSQIGQKSNYGYTF
TRBV28,few,TRBJ1-2,NA,TGTGCCAGCAGTTTACGATCTCGCGGTGGCTACACCTTC,CASSLRSRGGYTF
TRBV27,NA,TRBJ2-3,NA,TGTGCCAGCAGTTACCTGAGGGGCACAGATACGCAGTATTTT,CASSYLRGTDTQYF
TRBV6-6,few,TRBJ1-5,NA,TGTGCCAGCAGTTCAGGGATCAATCAGCCCCAGCATTTT,CASSSGINQPQHF
TRBV5-1,NA,TRBJ1-4,NA,TGCGCCAGCAGCCTGGACGGTTCCCGAAATGAAAAACTGTTTTTT,CASSLDGSRNEKLFF
TRBV5-1,NA,TRBJ2-5,NA,TGCGCCAGCAGCTTGGATACAGGGAGAAGGGAGACCCAGTACTTC,CASSLDTGRRETQYF
TRBV18,NA,TRBJ1-6,TRBD1,TGTGCCAGCTCACCAGGGAGTCGGACAGGGAGTTCACCCCTCCACTTT,CASSPGSRTGSSPLHF
TRBV18,NA,TRBJ1-2,TRBD1,TGTGCCAGCTCACGGGGACAGGGTGGTGGCTACACCTTC,CASSRGQGGGYTF
TRBV27,NA,TRBJ1-5,NA,TGTGCCAGCAGTAAGGGGGTTGAGCAGCCCCAGCATTTT,CASSKGVEQPQHF
TRBV18,NA,TRBJ1-2,TRBD1,TGTGCCAGCTCACCACCTCCTAGGACAGGGGGCCACTATGGCTACACCTTC,CASSPPPRTGGHYGYTF
TRBV29-1,NA,TRBJ2-7,NA,TGCAGCGTTGAGGTTGGACCTTTGACACGGGGGCAGTACTTC,CSVEVGPLTRGQYF
TRBV29-1,NA,TRBJ1-2,NA,TGCAGCGTCGTCCGGGACATAGGCGGCTACACCTTC,CSVVRDIGGYTF
TRBV19,NA,TRBJ2-5,TRBD2,TGTGCCAGTGGGACTAAGGGGACCCAGTACTTC,CASGTKGTQYF
TRBV7-3,NA,TRBJ1-1,TRBD1,TGTGCCAGCAGTACAGGGGGAGACACTGAAGCTTTCTTT,CASSTGGDTEAFF
TRBV3-1/TRBV3-2,once,TRBJ1-1,NA,TGTGCCAGCAGCCAAGATTACGGGACTGAAGCTTTCTTT,CASSQDYGTEAFF
TRBV3-1/TRBV3-2,NA,TRBJ2-3,NA,TGTGCCAGCAGCCAGGGCCACGATACGCAGTATTTT,CASSQGHDTQYF
TRBV15,NA,TRBJ2-3,TRBD1,TGTGCCACCAGCACCGGGGACAGGGGGCCACTCACAGATACGCAGTATTTT,CATSTGDRGPLTDTQYF